This T cell receptor beta chain was profiled in a study of blood T cell repertoires in COVID-19. For the study at large: COVID-19 samples, acute and convalescent, were from the United States, Italy and Spain. From T cells, B-cell-depleted T cells, or PBMCs came the material, which was cDNA or gDNA.

Participants classified as exposed had met a COVID-19 case within 2 weeks before study entry. J lost 3 bases, V lost 4 bases, and 3 bases had no gene match. Per the germline V gene, CDR1 is SGHAT and CDR2 is FQDESV (reference sequence). There are 15 residues in the CDR3. Only one count was recorded for this clone. As processed by the authors: Cell counts per sample came from amplifying reference gene primers. The assay was immunoSEQ multiplex PCR, and TCRdb's table has in-frame clones only and misses some. For V, J and clone size, that table is used; D and trimming come from the DNA. The repertoire holds 140,000 to 150,000 clones, with around 83% as singletons.

The source of this sequence is a woman between 50 and 59 years old who had been exposed to COVID-19. The sequenced sample was PBMCs or T cells enriched from blood (not recorded which). The chain links TRBV11-1 to TRBJ1-2, with 12 bases aligning to TRBD1. The CDR3 region has the DNA TGTGCCAGCAGCTCGGGACAGGGGGCCCACTATGGCTACACCTTC. The encoded protein is CASSSGQGAHYGYTF.